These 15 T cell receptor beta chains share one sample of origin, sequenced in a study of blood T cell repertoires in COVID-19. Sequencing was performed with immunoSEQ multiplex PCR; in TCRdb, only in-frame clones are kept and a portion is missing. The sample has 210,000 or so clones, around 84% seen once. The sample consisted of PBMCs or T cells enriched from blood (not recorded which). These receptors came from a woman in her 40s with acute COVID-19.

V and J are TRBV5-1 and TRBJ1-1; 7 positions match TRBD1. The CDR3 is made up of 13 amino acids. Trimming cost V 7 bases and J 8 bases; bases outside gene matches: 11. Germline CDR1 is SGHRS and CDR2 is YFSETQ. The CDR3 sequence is CASGRGVPDEAFF. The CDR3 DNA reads TGCGCCAGCGGCAGGGGGGTTCCCGACGAAGCTTTCTTT.

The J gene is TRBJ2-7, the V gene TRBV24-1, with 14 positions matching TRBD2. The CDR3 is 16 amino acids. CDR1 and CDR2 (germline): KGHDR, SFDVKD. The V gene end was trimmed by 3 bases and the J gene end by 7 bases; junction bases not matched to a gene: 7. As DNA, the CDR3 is TGTGCCACCAGTGATCCGGGGACTAGCGGGAGAGGGGAGCAGTACTTC. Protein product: CATSDPGTSGRGEQYF.

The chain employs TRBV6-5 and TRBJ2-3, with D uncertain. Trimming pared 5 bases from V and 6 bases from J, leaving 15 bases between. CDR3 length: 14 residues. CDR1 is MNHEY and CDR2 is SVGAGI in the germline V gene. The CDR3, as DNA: TGTGCCAGCAGTCCCCGCTGGCAGGTGGATACGCAGTATTTT. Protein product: CASSPRWQVDTQYF.

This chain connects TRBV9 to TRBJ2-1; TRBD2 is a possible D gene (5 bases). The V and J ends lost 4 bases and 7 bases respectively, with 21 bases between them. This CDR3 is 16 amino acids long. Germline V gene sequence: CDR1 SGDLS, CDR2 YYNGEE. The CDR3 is CASSPRVLNSGNEQFF. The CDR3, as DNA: TGTGCCAGCAGCCCCCGGGTCCTCAATTCGGGGAATGAGCAGTTCTTC.

CDR3 coding DNA: TGTGCCAGCAGCGTAGCTCACGCGGCGGGAGTGGTCGAGCAGTACTTC. Translation gives CASSVAHAAGVVEQYF. The chain recombines TRBV9 with TRBJ2-7; 7 bases fit TRBD2. The CDR3 has 16 amino acids. Germline V gene data show CDR1 as SGDLS and CDR2 as YYNGEE. J lost 6 bases, V lost 0 bases, and 12 bases had no gene match.

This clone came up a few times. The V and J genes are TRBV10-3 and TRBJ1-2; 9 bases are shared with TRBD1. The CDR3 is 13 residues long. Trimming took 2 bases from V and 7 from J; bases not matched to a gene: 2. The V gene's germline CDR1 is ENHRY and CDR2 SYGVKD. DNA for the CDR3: TGTGCCATCAGTGAGGAGACAGGGGGTGGCTACACCTTC. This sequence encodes CAISEETGGGYTF.

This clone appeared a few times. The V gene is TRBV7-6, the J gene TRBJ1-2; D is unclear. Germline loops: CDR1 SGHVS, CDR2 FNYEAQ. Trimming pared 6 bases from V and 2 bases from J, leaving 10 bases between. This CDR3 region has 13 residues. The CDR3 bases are TGTGCCAGCAGTCCACTGATGAACTATGGCTACACCTTC. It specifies CASSPLMNYGYTF. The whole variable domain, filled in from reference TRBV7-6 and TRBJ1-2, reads GAGVSQSPRYKVTKRGQDVALRCDPISGHVSLYWYRQALGQGPEFLTYFNYEAQQDKSGLPNDRFSAERPEGSISTLTIQRTEQRDSAMYRCASSPLMNYGYTFGSGTRLTVV.

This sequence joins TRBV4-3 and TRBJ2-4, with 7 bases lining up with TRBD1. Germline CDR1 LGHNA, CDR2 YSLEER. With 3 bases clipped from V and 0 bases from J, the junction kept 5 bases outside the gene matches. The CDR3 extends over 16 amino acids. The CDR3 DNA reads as TGCGCCAGCAGCCATGATCGGACAGGAGCCAAAAACATTCAGTACTTC. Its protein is CASSHDRTGAKNIQYF.

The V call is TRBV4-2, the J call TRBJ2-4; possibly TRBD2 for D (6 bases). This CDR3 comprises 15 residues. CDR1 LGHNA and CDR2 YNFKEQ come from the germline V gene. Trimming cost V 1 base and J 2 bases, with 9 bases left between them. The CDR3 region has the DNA TGTGCCAGCAGCCAAGTCGGGACTCCCAAAAACATTCAGTACTTC. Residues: CASSQVGTPKNIQYF.

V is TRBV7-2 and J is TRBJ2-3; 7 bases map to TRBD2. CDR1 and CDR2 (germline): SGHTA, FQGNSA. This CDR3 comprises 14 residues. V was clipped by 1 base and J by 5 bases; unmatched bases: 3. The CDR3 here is CASSLVGGGDTQYF. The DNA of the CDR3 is TGTGCCAGCAGCTTAGTTGGGGGGGGAGATACGCAGTATTTT.

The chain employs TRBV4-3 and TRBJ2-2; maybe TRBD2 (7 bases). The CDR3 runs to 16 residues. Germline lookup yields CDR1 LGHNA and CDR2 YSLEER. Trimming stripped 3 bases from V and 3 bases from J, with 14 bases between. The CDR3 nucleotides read TGCGCCAGCAGCCAGGGCGGGGGCGCTTACACCGGGGAGCTGTTTTTT. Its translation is CASSQGGGAYTGELFF.

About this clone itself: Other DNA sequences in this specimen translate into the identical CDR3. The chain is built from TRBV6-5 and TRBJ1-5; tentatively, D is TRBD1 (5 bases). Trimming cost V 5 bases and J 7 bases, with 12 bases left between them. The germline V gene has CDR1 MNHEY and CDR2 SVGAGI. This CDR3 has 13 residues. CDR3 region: CASSPRGGQPQHF. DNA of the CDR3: TGTGCCAGCAGTCCCCGGGGGGGACAGCCCCAGCATTTT.

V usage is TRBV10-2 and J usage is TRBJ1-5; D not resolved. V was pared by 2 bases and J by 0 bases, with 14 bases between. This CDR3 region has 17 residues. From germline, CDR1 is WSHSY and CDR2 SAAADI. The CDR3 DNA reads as TGCGCCAGCAGTGAGATTGGTACCTCCTATAGCAATCAGCCCCAGCATTTT. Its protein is CASSEIGTSYSNQPQHF.

Here the CDR3 DNA reads TGTGCCAGCTCCCCTACTAGCGGGAGTGGAGATACGCAGTATTTT. It translates to CASSPTSGSGDTQYF. This chain joins TRBV18 and TRBJ2-3; 11 bases align to TRBD2. Germline CDR1 is KGHSH and CDR2 is LQKENI. The trim removed 6 bases at V and 5 bases at J, leaving 7 bases unmatched. The CDR3 contains 15 residues.

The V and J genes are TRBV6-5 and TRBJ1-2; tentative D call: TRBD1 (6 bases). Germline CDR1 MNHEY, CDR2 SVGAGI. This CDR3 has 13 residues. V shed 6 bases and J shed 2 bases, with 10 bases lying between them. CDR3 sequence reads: CASSSQGNYGYTF. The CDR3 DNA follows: TGTGCCAGCAGCTCACAGGGCAACTATGGCTACACCTTC.